This T cell receptor beta chain was captured by sequencing in a study of neoadjuvant anti-PD-1 for oral cavity cancer. Study-wide background: Patients without progression got a fourth dose around day 43. General study points: Treg/Th17 ratio rose with pretreatment blood and fell with post-treatment tumor TCRbeta clonality.

Generated by immunoSEQ multiplex PCR, the TCRdb table keeps only in-frame clones and is missing some. This table has about 80,000 clones, roughly four fifths appearing once. With respect to this clone: What it binds is unknown.

CDR1 and CDR2 from the germline V gene are SGHNT and YENEEA. V was clipped by 4 bases and J by 6 bases; unmatched bases: 6. This CDR3 contains 13 residues. Analysis of PBMCs was direct, with no culture step. This clonotype was obtained from a person between 35 and 79 years old with oral cavity squamous cell carcinoma. This rearrangement joins TRBV11-3 to TRBJ2-7; 7 nucleotides agree with TRBD2. This specimen was PBMCs, taken before nivolumab (anti-PD-1) treatment. As DNA, the CDR3 is TGTGCCAGCAGCTCGGCGGGGGTAGGCGAGCAGTACTTC. Encoded protein: CASSSAGVGEQYF.